These 21 T cell receptor beta chains came from one sample sequenced in a study of vaccination and CD4 T cells after COVID-19. Sequencing of DNA taken from cultured CD4+ T cells relied on the Oncomine TCR Beta short-read assay. From the PCR reads, TCRdb called clonotypes with MiXCR, one entry per CDR3 protein. The sample contains some 11,000 distinct CDR3 sequences, roughly 69% of which appear only once. No antigen is known for these receptors. Treatment noted: roughly 10-day PBMC culture with coronavirus spike peptide pools or control peptides (ViraFEST assay). The source was CD4+ T cells from blood, cultured in vitro, collected before SARS-CoV-2 vaccination. These receptors were obtained from a human donor who had recovered from COVID-19.

The J gene is TRBJ2-2, the V gene TRBV7-9, with D possibly being TRBD1 (6 bases). The CDR3 totals 15 residues. V lost 8 bases and J lost 5, with 18 bases in between. Germline CDR1 SEHNR, CDR2 FQNEAQ (reference sequence). The CDR3 loop is CASLTGNVYTGELFF. The DNA for the CDR3 is TGTGCCAGCCTTACAGGGAACGTTTATACCGGGGAGCTGTTTTTT.

This clonotype was seen more than once but under ten times. This chain links TRBV6-1 with TRBJ1-1; TRBD1 matches at 8 bases. The CDR3 runs 13 residues. V dropped 6 bases and J dropped 3; count of bases not matched to a gene: 3. Germline CDR1 is MNHNS and CDR2 is SASEGT. The chain's CDR3 is CASRGQGDTEAFF. In nucleotides, the CDR3 is TGTGCCAGCAGAGGACAGGGCGACACTGAAGCTTTCTTT.

The chain uses TRBV6-5 and TRBJ2-5, with D hard to call. The germline CDR1 and CDR2 sequences are MNHEY and SVGAGI. The CDR3 is made up of 13 amino acids. The V end was cut by 4 bases, the J end by 3 bases, with 9 bases between. CDR3 amino acids: CASSSSGEETQYF. The DNA for the CDR3 is TGTGCCAGCAGTTCCTCTGGGGAAGAGACCCAGTACTTC.

The CDR3 region is CASSLALYGPATEAFF. The CDR3 nucleotides read TGTGCCAGCAGTCTTGCCCTTTATGGGCCAGCCACTGAAGCTTTCTTT. V usage is TRBV6-1 and J usage is TRBJ1-1, with no clear D. Germline CDR1 reads MNHNS; CDR2 reads SASEGT. CDR3 length: 16 residues. Trimming left V 5 bases short and J 4 bases short, with 20 bases between.

The chain uses TRBV27 and TRBJ2-7; a possible D gene is TRBD2 (6 bases). Deletions cut 3 bases from V and 2 bases from J, with 17 bases between. CDR1 is MNHEY and CDR2 is SMNVEV in the germline V gene (reference sequence). CDR3 length: 16 amino acids. Here the CDR3 DNA reads TGTGCCAGCAGTTTGAGCCGGGACTCCACAACCTACGAGCAGTACTTC. Encoded protein: CASSLSRDSTTYEQYF.

The chain recombines TRBV19 with TRBJ1-2; D unresolved. Trimming pared 5 bases from V and 7 bases from J, leaving 14 bases between. Germline V gene data show CDR1 as LNHDA and CDR2 as SQIVND (reference sequence). The CDR3 spans 13 residues. This CDR3 is CASSLGSVSGYTF. The CDR3, as DNA: TGTGCCAGTAGTCTTGGTAGTGTAAGTGGCTACACCTTC.

The chain combines TRBV7-2 with TRBJ2-5; 10 bases map to TRBD1. V was clipped by 1 base and J by 5 bases; unmatched bases: 4. Per germline, CDR1 SGHTA and CDR2 FQGNSA. This CDR3 is built from 15 residues. The CDR3 DNA reads as TGTGCCAGCAGCTTAGGGGACAGGGGCGCTGAGACCCAGTACTTC. This sequence encodes CASSLGDRGAETQYF.

This clonotype turned up a few times. The genes are TRBV7-2 and TRBJ2-2; no firm D call. The V gene lost 3 bases and the J gene lost 0 bases, with 11 bases spanning the gap. Looked up from germline, CDR1 is SGHTA and CDR2 is FQGNSA. This CDR3 has 16 residues. This CDR3 is CASSFEGRTNTGELFF. CDR3 coding DNA: TGTGCCAGCAGCTTTGAAGGTCGAACGAACACCGGGGAGCTGTTTTTT.

This chain links TRBV6-1 with TRBJ1-2; D remains ambiguous. From germline, CDR1 is MNHNS and CDR2 SASEGT. Trimming pared 6 bases from V and 4 bases from J, leaving 15 bases between. The CDR3 is 14 amino acids. CDR3 sequence reads: CASSTRHETYGYTF. In nucleotides, the CDR3 is TGTGCCAGCAGCACAAGACACGAGACCTATGGCTACACCTTC.

V gene TRBV6-2 or TRBV6-3 combines with J gene TRBJ2-2, with D perhaps assigned TRBD1 or TRBD2 (5 bases each). Trimming took off 4 bases at V and 0 bases at J, with 12 bases between the two ends. Germline V gene data show CDR1 as MNHEY and CDR2 as SVGEGT. CDR3 size: 16 residues. CDR3 nucleotide sequence: TGTGCCAGCAGTTCCCCGGGACGGACGAACACCGGGGAGCTGTTTTTT. Its protein product is CASSSPGRTNTGELFF.

The CDR3 DNA reads as TGTGCCATCAGTGAGTCGGGCAGGTTCAGCTCCTACGAGCAGTACTTC. Residues: CAISESGRFSSYEQYF. The chain carries TRBV10-3 and TRBJ2-7; D is unclear. The V end was cut by 0 bases, the J end by 0 bases, with 12 bases between. The CDR3 length is 16 residues. CDR1 and CDR2 (germline): ENHRY, SYGVKD.

The chain uses TRBV18 and TRBJ2-5; TRBD1 is a possible D gene (5 bases). V lost 8 bases and J 1 base, leaving 11 bases between the germline ends. The germline CDR1 and CDR2 sequences are KGHSH and LQKENI. This CDR3 region has 13 residues. This chain's CDR3 is CASADSRQETQYF. The CDR3 bases are TGTGCCAGCGCCGACAGCCGCCAAGAGACCCAGTACTTC.

The V call is TRBV25-1, the J call TRBJ2-3; 7 bases fit TRBD2. The CDR3 runs to 13 residues. Germline CDR1 MGHDK, CDR2 SYGVNS. Unmatched junction bases numbered 2, after V lost 7 bases and J lost 1 base. The CDR3 loop reads CASKAGGTDTQYF. The DNA of the CDR3 is TGTGCCAGCAAGGCGGGGGGCACAGATACGCAGTATTTT.

The chain joins TRBV19 to TRBJ1-5; no reliable D call. Germline CDR1 and CDR2: LNHDA and SQIVND (reference sequence). The CDR3 extends over 15 amino acids. Deletions cut 1 base from V and 3 bases from J, with 10 bases between. CDR3 sequence reads: CASSIVGRFNQPQHF. CDR3 nucleotide sequence: TGTGCCAGTAGTATAGTTGGCAGGTTCAATCAGCCCCAGCATTTT.

V gene TRBV4-1 combines with J gene TRBJ1-2, with D hard to call. The CDR3 length is 16 residues. The germline V and J ends were trimmed by 0 bases and 1 base, with 12 bases remaining between them. The V gene's germline CDR1 is MGHRA and CDR2 YSYEKL. This CDR3 reads CASSQELGYGNYGYTF. CDR3 bases: TGCGCCAGCAGCCAAGAATTAGGATACGGTAACTATGGCTACACCTTC.

This clonotype was seen more than once but under ten times. The rearrangement joins TRBV20-1 to TRBJ1-5; D not certain. Trimming cost V 1 base and J 0 bases, with 7 bases left between them. CDR3 size: 14 residues. Germline loops: CDR1 DFQATT, CDR2 SNEGSKA (reference sequence). The CDR3 coding sequence is TGCAGTGCTAGAGGAGGCTATAGCAATCAGCCCCAGCATTTT. Translation gives CSARGGYSNQPQHF.

This sequence joins TRBV2 and TRBJ1-5, with 8 bases aligning to TRBD1. V shed 6 bases and J 9 bases; nucleotides not matched to a gene: 10. The CDR3 has 14 amino acids. Germline CDR1 is SNHLY and CDR2 is FYNNEI. The CDR3 loop is CASSPDRDDRPQHF. The CDR3, as DNA: TGTGCCAGCAGCCCGGACAGGGATGACCGGCCCCAGCATTTT.

The rearrangement joins TRBV20-1 to TRBJ2-5; D is uncertain. The CDR3 runs 10 residues. V was cut by 2 bases and J by 5 bases, with 3 bases left in between. CDR1 and CDR2 (germline): DFQATT, SNEGSKA (reference sequence). DNA for the CDR3: TGCAGTGCTAGAAGGGAGACCCAGTACTTC. Its protein is CSARRETQYF.

The rearrangement uses TRBV27 and TRBJ1-6; D remains unclear. In germline, CDR1 is MNHEY, CDR2 SMNVEV (reference sequence). The CDR3 has 10 amino acids. V lost 7 bases to trimming and J lost 10 bases, with 5 bases between them. The CDR3 nucleotides read TGTGCCAGCACTGGGTCACCCCTCCACTTT. This sequence encodes CASTGSPLHF.

The CDR3 here is CSARELRDYQPQHF. The CDR3 DNA follows: TGCAGTGCTAGAGAGCTTCGGGACTATCAGCCCCAGCATTTT. This chain uses TRBV20-1 with TRBJ1-5; weak D call: TRBD1 (5 bases). V lost 0 bases and J lost 5, with 11 bases in between. This CDR3 contains 14 residues. Germline CDR1 is DFQATT and CDR2 is SNEGSKA (reference sequence).

J is TRBJ1-5 and V is TRBV19, with D possibly being TRBD1 (6 bases). Germline V CDR1 and CDR2: LNHDA, SQIVND (reference sequence). This CDR3 spans 15 amino acids. Trimming pared 8 bases from V and 1 base from J, leaving 15 bases between. In DNA, the CDR3 is TGTGCCAGTGAAAGAGGGGGGGAGAGCAATCAGCCCCAGCATTTT. It specifies CASERGGESNQPQHF.